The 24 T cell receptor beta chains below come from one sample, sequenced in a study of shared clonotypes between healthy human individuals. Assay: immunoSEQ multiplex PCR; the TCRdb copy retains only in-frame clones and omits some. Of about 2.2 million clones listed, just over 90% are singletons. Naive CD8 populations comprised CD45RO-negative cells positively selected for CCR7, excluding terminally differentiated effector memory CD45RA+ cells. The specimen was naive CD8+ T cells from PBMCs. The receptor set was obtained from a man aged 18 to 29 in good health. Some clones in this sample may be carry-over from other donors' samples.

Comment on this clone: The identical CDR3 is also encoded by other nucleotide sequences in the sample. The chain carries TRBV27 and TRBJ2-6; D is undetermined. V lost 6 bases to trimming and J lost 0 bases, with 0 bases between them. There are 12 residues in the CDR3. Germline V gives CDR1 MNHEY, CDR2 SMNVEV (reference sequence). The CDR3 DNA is TGTGCCAGCAGCTCTGGGGCCAACGTCCTGACTTTC. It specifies CASSSGANVLTF.

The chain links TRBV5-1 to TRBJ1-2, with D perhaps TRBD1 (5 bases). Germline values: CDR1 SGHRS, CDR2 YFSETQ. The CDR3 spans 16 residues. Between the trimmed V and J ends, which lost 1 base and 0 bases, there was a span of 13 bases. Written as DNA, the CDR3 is TGCGCCAGCAGCTTGAACCCCGGGGGAACTAACTATGGCTACACCTTC. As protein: CASSLNPGGTNYGYTF.

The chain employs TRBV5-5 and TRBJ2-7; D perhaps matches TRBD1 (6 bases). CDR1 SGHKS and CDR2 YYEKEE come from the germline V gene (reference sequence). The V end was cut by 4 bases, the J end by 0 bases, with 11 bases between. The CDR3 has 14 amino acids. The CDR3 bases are TGTGCCAGCAGCGAAGGGGACACCTCCTACGAGCAGTACTTC. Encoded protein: CASSEGDTSYEQYF.

The CDR3 DNA sequence: TGTGCCACCAGCAGAGAGGACAAGCCTTACACCGGGGAGCTGTTTTTT. This translates into CATSREDKPYTGELFF. The V gene is TRBV15, the J gene TRBJ2-2; D is perhaps TRBD1 (5 bases). The V end was cut by 0 bases, the J end by 3 bases, with 11 bases between. The CDR3 contains 16 residues. Germline assignment: CDR1 LNHNV and CDR2 YYDKDF (reference sequence).

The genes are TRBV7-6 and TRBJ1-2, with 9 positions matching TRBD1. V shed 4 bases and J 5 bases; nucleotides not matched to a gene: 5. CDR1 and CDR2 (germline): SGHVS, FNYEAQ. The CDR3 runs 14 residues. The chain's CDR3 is CASSSGQGTYGYTF. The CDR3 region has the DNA TGTGCCAGCAGCTCAGGACAGGGGACGTATGGCTACACCTTC. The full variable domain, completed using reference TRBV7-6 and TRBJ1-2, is GAGVSQSPRYKVTKRGQDVALRCDPISGHVSLYWYRQALGQGPEFLTYFNYEAQQDKSGLPNDRFSAERPEGSISTLTIQRTEQRDSAMYRCASSSGQGTYGYTFGSGTRLTVV.

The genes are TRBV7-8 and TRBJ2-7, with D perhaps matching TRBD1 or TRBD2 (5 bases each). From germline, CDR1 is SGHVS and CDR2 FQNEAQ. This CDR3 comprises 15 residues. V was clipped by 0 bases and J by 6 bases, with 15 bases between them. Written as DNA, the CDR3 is TGTGCCAGCAGCTTAGCAGGGACCGCCTTGGGCGAGCAGTACTTC. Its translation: CASSLAGTALGEQYF.

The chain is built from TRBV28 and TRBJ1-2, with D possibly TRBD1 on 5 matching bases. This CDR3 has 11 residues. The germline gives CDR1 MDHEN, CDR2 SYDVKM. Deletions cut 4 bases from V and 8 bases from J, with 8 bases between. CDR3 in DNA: TGTGCCAGCAGTTACGGGGGGGGCTACACCTTC. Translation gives CASSYGGGYTF.

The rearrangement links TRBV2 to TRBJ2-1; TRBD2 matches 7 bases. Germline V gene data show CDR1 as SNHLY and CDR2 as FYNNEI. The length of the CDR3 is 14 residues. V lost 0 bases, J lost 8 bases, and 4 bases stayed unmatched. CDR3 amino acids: CASSEAGGPDEQFF. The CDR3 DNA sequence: TGTGCCAGCAGTGAAGCGGGAGGGCCCGATGAGCAGTTCTTC. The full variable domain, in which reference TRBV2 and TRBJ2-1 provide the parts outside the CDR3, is EPEVTQTPSHQVTQMGQEVILRCVPISNHLYFYWYRQILGQKVEFLVSFYNNEISEKSEIFDDQFSVERPDGSNFTLKIRSTKLEDSAMYFCASSEAGGPDEQFFGPGTRLTVL.

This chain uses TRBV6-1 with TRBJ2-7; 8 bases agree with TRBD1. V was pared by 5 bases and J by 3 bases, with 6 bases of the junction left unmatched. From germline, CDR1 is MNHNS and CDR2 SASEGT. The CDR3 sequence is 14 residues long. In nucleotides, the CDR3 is TGTGCCAGCAGTCACCGGACAGGGCTCTACGAGCAGTACTTC. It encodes CASSHRTGLYEQYF.

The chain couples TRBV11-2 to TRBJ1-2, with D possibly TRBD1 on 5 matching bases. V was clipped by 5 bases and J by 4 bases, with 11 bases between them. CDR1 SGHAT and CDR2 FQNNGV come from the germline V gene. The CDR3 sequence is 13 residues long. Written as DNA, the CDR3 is TGTGCCAGCAGCGGCTTGGGGCCCTATGGCTACACCTTC. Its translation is CASSGLGPYGYTF.

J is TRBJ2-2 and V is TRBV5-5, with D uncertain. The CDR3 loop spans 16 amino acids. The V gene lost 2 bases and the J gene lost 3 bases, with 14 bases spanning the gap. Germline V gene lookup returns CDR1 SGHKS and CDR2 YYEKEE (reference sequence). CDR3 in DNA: TGTGCCAGCAGCTTTGCCGCAAAAGCCGACACCGGGGAGCTGTTTTTT. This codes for CASSFAAKADTGELFF.

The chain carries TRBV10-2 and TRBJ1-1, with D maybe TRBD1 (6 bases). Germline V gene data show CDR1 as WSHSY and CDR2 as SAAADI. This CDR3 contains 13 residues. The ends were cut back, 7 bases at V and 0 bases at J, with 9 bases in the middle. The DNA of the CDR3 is TGCGCCAGCACCGGGACAATGAACACTGAAGCTTTCTTT. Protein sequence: CASTGTMNTEAFF.

Here the CDR3 reads CASSLVGSSPFNTDTQYF. The CDR3 DNA is TGTGCCAGCAGTCTGGTTGGGAGTTCCCCCTTCAACACAGATACGCAGTATTTT. This chain uses TRBV27 with TRBJ2-3, with a possible D match to TRBD2 (5 bases). Germline assignment: CDR1 MNHEY and CDR2 SMNVEV (reference sequence). The CDR3 runs 18 residues. With 5 bases removed from V and 2 bases from J, the gap between germline ends came to 23 bases.

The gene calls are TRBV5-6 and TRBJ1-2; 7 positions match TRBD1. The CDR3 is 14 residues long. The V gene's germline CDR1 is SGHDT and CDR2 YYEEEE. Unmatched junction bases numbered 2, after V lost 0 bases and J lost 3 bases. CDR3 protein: CASSLVQGDYGYTF. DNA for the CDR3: TGTGCCAGCAGCTTGGTCCAGGGGGACTATGGCTACACCTTC.

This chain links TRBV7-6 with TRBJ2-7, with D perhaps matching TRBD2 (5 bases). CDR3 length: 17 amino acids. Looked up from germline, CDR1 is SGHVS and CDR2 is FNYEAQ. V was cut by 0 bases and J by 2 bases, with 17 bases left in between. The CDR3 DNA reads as TGTGCCAGCAGCTTAGCGAGAGGAGGTACCTCTACCTACGAGCAGTACTTC. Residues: CASSLARGGTSTYEQYF.

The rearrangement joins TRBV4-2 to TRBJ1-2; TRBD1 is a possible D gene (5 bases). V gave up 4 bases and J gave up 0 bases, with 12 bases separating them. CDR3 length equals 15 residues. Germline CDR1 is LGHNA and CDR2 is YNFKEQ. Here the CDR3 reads CASSPGGEANYGYTF. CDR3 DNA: TGTGCCAGCAGCCCCGGGGGGGAAGCTAACTATGGCTACACCTTC.

The CDR3 bases are TGTGCCAGCAGTTTAGTTCTGGGACTAGGAATGTACGAGCAGTACTTC. It encodes CASSLVLGLGMYEQYF. The chain is built from TRBV27 and TRBJ2-7; 8 positions match TRBD2. Trimming took 2 bases from V and 4 from J; bases not matched to a gene: 10. From germline, CDR1 is MNHEY and CDR2 SMNVEV (reference sequence). CDR3 length equals 16 residues.

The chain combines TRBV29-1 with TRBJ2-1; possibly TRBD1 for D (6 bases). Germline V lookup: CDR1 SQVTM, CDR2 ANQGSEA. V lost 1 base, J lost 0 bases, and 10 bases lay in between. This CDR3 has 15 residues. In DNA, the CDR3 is TGCAGCGTTGAAGGGGACACTTTCTCCTACAATGAGCAGTTCTTC. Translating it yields CSVEGDTFSYNEQFF.

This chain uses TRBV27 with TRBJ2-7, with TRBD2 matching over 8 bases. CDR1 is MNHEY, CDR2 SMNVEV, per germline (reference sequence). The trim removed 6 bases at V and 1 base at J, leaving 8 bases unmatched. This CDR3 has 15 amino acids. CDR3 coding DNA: TGTGCCAGCAGCCCTTTGATAGCGGGGTCCTACGAGCAGTACTTC. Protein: CASSPLIAGSYEQYF.

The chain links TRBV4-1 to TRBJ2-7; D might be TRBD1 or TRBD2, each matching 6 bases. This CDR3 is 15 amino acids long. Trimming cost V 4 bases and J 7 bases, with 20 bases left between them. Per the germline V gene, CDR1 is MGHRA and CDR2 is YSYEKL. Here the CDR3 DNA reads TGCGCCAGCAGCCTTTCTCTAGGGGGGCGGAGAGAGCAGTACTTC. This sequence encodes CASSLSLGGRREQYF.

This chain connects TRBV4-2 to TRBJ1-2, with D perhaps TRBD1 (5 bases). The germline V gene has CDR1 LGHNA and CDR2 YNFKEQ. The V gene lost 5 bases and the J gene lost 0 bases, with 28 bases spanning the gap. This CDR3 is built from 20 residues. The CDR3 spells CASSGPQVASGLSANYGYTF. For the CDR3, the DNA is TGTGCCAGCAGCGGTCCCCAAGTGGCCTCGGGGCTCTCGGCTAACTATGGCTACACCTTC.

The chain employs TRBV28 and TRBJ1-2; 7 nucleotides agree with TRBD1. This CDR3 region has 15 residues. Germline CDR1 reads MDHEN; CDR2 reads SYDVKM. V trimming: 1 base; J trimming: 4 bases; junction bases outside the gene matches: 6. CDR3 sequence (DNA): TGTGCCAGCAGTTTATTTGCGGACAGGACCTATGGCTACACCTTC. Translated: CASSLFADRTYGYTF.

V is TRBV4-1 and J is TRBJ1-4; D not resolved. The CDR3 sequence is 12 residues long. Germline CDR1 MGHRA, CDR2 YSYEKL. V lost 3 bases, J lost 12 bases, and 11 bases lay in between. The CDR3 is CASSHVDGELFF. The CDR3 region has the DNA TGCGCCAGCAGCCACGTCGATGGCGAACTGTTTTTT.

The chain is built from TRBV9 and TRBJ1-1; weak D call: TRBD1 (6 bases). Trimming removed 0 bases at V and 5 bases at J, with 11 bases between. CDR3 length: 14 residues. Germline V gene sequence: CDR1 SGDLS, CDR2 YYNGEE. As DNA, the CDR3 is TGTGCCAGCAGCGTAGTAGAGAGGGGGACTGAAGCTTTCTTT. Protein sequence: CASSVVERGTEAFF.